The 16 T cell receptor beta chains presented below share a single source sample, sequenced in a study of cytomegalovirus exposure and HLA in healthy donors. The PCR had 60 Vbeta and 13 Jbeta primers. The table came from immunoSEQ multiplex PCR; TCRdb's copy has only in-frame clones and leaves some out. Among fewer than 45,000 clones listed, roughly 69% were seen once. Sequenced sample: PBMCs. The receptors come from a woman aged 25 to 45 in good health and CMV-seronegative.

The chain combines TRBV4-1 with TRBJ1-1; no firm D call. CDR1 MGHRA and CDR2 YSYEKL come from the germline V gene. Between the trimmed V and J ends, which lost 0 bases and 3 bases, there was a span of 17 bases. This CDR3 has 17 amino acids. The CDR3 region is CASSQDSPGKEDTEAFF. For the CDR3, the DNA is TGCGCCAGCAGCCAAGACTCCCCGGGGAAAGAGGACACTGAAGCTTTCTTT.

This clone has only one observation. The rearrangement uses TRBV13 and TRBJ2-5, with TRBD2 matching 12 bases. CDR1 and CDR2 from the germline V gene are PRHDT and FYEKMQ (reference sequence). The junction had 5 bases not matched to a gene; V was cut back by 4 bases and J by 2 bases. The CDR3 runs to 16 residues. CDR3 sequence: CASSSRLAGAQETQYF. The CDR3 DNA reads as TGTGCCAGCAGCTCCCGACTAGCGGGGGCACAAGAGACCCAGTACTTC.

This clone has just one count. The chain couples TRBV25-1 to TRBJ2-2, with D tentatively TRBD2 (5 bases). The V end lost 2 bases, the J end lost 1 base, and 11 bases lay between the germline ends. This CDR3 has 16 residues. Germline CDR1 and CDR2: MGHDK and SYGVNS. Here the CDR3 reads CASSEDGEGNTGELFF. The CDR3 DNA follows: TGTGCCAGCAGTGAAGATGGAGAGGGGAACACCGGGGAGCTGTTTTTT.

This clone has just one count. The rearrangement uses TRBV7-9 and TRBJ1-1; D possibly corresponds to TRBD1 (5 bases). The V gene lost 5 bases and the J gene lost 1 base, with 17 bases spanning the gap. The CDR3 sequence is 16 residues long. The germline V gene has CDR1 SEHNR and CDR2 FQNEAQ (reference sequence). CDR3 sequence (DNA): TGTGCCAGCAGCCCATATGGAGGGACTTCGAACACTGAAGCTTTCTTT. It is translated as CASSPYGGTSNTEAFF.

V usage is TRBV7-2 and J usage is TRBJ2-3; D not certain. The CDR3 sequence is 15 residues long. Trimming pared 5 bases from V and 3 bases from J, leaving 15 bases between. Looked up from germline, CDR1 is SGHTA and CDR2 is FQGNSA. The CDR3 spells CASSQRYAETDTQYF. CDR3 sequence (DNA): TGTGCCAGCAGCCAAAGGTATGCGGAGACAGATACGCAGTATTTT.

The table lists this clone with a few counts. The CDR3 loop is CATSRDSSGETQYF. For the CDR3, the DNA is TGTGCCACCAGCAGAGATTCCTCCGGGGAGACCCAGTACTTC. The rearrangement joins TRBV15 to TRBJ2-5; D is unresolved. The germline V and J ends were trimmed by 0 bases and 5 bases, with 10 bases remaining between them. Germline V CDR1 and CDR2: LNHNV, YYDKDF (reference sequence). The CDR3 length is 14 residues. Drawing the rest from reference TRBV15 and TRBJ2-5, the complete variable domain is DAMVIQNPRYQVTQFGKPVTLSCSQTLNHNVMYWYQQKSSQAPKLLFHYYDKDFNNEADTPDNFQSRRPNTSFCFLDIRSPGLGDTAMYLCATSRDSSGETQYFGPGTRLLVL.

The V and J genes are TRBV29-1 and TRBJ1-1, with 8 bases that match TRBD1. This CDR3 is built from 16 residues. Germline V CDR1 and CDR2: SQVTM, ANQGSEA. The trim removed 0 bases at V and 1 base at J, leaving 7 bases unmatched. The CDR3 sequence: CSVEDRGGTGNTEAFF. CDR3 sequence (DNA): TGCAGCGTTGAAGATAGGGGTGGGACAGGGAACACTGAAGCTTTCTTT.

This chain connects TRBV6-5 to TRBJ2-7; D may be TRBD2 (6 bases). This CDR3 has 12 amino acids. CDR1 and CDR2 from the germline V gene are MNHEY and SVGAGI. Trimming took 7 bases from V and 3 from J, leaving 10 bases between them. For the CDR3, the DNA is TGTGCCAGCACTTCGCGGGGCTACGAGCAGTACTTC. It encodes CASTSRGYEQYF.

This chain joins TRBV2 and TRBJ2-3, with unresolved D. The CDR3 consists of 14 residues. V was cut by 5 bases and J by 2 bases, with 11 bases left in between. The germline V gene encodes CDR1 SNHLY and CDR2 FYNNEI. The CDR3 loop is CASSYGAVTDTQYF. The CDR3 DNA reads TGTGCCAGCAGTTATGGCGCGGTCACAGATACGCAGTATTTT.

This clone was detected only a few times. V is TRBV6-4 and J is TRBJ2-2; no reliable D call. V lost 1 base and J lost 6, with 6 bases in between. The CDR3 is 13 residues long. Germline V gene data show CDR1 as MRHNA and CDR2 as SNTAGT. The CDR3: CASSDFLAGELFF. The CDR3 DNA reads TGTGCCAGCAGTGACTTTTTAGCCGGGGAGCTGTTTTTT.

V gene TRBV30 combines with J gene TRBJ2-1, with 10 positions matching TRBD2. Germline V gene sequence: CDR1 GTSNPN, CDR2 SVGIG (reference sequence). V was pared by 0 bases and J by 3 bases, with 11 bases of the junction left unmatched. This CDR3 is built from 18 residues. In DNA, the CDR3 is TGTGCCTGGAGTGTAAGCCCCCCTAGCGGGGGACACTACAATGAGCAGTTCTTC. It codes for CAWSVSPPSGGHYNEQFF.

The V and J genes are TRBV6-1 and TRBJ1-1, with 8 bases lining up with TRBD1. The J segment lost 4 bases and the V segment lost 6 bases, leaving 7 bases of the junction unmatched. This CDR3 has 14 residues. Germline V gene sequence: CDR1 MNHNS, CDR2 SASEGT. CDR3: CASSLTGATTEAFF. The CDR3 DNA reads as TGTGCCAGCAGCCTGACAGGGGCCACCACTGAAGCTTTCTTT.

V and J are TRBV25-1 and TRBJ1-1; possible D gene TRBD1, 5 bases. Germline V gene sequence: CDR1 MGHDK, CDR2 SYGVNS. The CDR3 spans 13 residues. The germline V and J ends were trimmed by 5 bases and 3 bases, with 10 bases remaining between them. The CDR3 loop reads CASSLTGDTEAFF. DNA of the CDR3: TGTGCCAGCAGTCTCACGGGGGACACTGAAGCTTTCTTT.

The CDR3 DNA reads as TGTGCCAGCAGTGAATTAGGAGGGCGGGGAGCGAGTGAAGCTTTCTTT. Amino acid sequence: CASSELGGRGASEAFF. V and J are TRBV6-1 and TRBJ1-1; no firm D call. The CDR3 has 16 residues. Trimming removed 2 bases from V and 7 bases from J, with 20 bases in between. CDR1 is MNHNS and CDR2 is SASEGT in the germline V gene.

The chain is built from TRBV6-5 and TRBJ1-1; D uncertain. The CDR3 is made up of 14 amino acids. The V gene's germline CDR1 is MNHEY and CDR2 SVGAGI. V gave up 5 bases and J gave up 3 bases, with 13 bases separating them. This CDR3 is CASSRRDGHTEAFF. The CDR3 bases are TGTGCCAGCAGTCGGAGAGACGGTCACACTGAAGCTTTCTTT.

CDR3 nucleotides: TGTGCCAGCACCCCGGACACAAACACCGGGGAGCTGTTTTTT. Encoded protein: CASTPDTNTGELFF. The chain is built from TRBV7-3 and TRBJ2-2; perhaps TRBD1 as D (5 bases). Germline V gives CDR1 SGHTA, CDR2 FQGTGA. The CDR3 runs 14 residues. V lost 7 bases and J lost 2, with 11 bases in between.